These T cell receptor beta chains were read from a single sample in a study of T cell responses to AZD1222 COVID-19 vaccine. TCRdb's copy holds only in-frame clones and misses some; the assay was immunoSEQ multiplex PCR. The sample records roughly 200,000 clones, approximately 90% being singletons. This sample comprised peripheral blood, obtained 28 days after the second AZD1222 dose. The receptors originated from an adult who received the AZD1222 COVID-19 vaccine. Each CDR3 is given with its conserved first and last residue. The D gene is left open where the match is weak. Not every row has a clone size; where given, it reads once, few, many or a size class.

J gene	V gene	D gene	clone size	CDR3 DNA	CDR3 protein
TRBJ1-6	TRBV5-1	.	.	TGCGCCAGCAGCTCAGGCCGGGACGTAGGAAATTCACCCCTCCACTTT	CASSSGRDVGNSPLHF
TRBJ2-7	TRBV30	.	.	TGTGCCTGGAGTGTAGCATTAGAGCAGTACTTC	CAWSVALEQYF
TRBJ2-3	TRBV18	.	.	TGTGCCAGCTCACCACGAACAGCCTACGGCACAGATACGCAGTATTTT	CASSPRTAYGTDTQYF
TRBJ2-2	TRBV3-1/TRBV3-2	.	.	TGTGCCAGCAGCCAATGGGGCAGGGCGGGCACCGGGGAGCTGTTTTTT	CASSQWGRAGTGELFF
TRBJ2-5	TRBV5-4	TRBD2	.	TGTGCCAGCAGCCTTGTCGGACTAGCCAAAGAGACCCAGTACTTC	CASSLVGLAKETQYF
TRBJ1-1	TRBV19	.	once	TGTGCCAGTAGTATGCCTCCGGGAACAGAAGCTTTCTTT	CASSMPPGTEAFF
TRBJ2-4	TRBV2	TRBD1	.	TGTGCCAGCAGTGGGGACAGGGCCGGCCTAGCCAAAAACATTCAGTACTTC	CASSGDRAGLAKNIQYF
TRBJ2-7	TRBV7-2	.	.	TGTGCCAGCAGCCTGGAGGGAGGGGGTTACGAGCAGTACTTC	CASSLEGGGYEQYF
TRBJ2-7	TRBV5-4	TRBD1	.	TGTGCCAGCAGCAAGATTGACAGGGTGTACGAGCAGTACTTC	CASSKIDRVYEQYF
TRBJ2-1	TRBV6-1	TRBD2	.	TGTGCCAGCAGTGAAGCGGGAGGGCCCTCTAATGAGCAGTTCTTC	CASSEAGGPSNEQFF
TRBJ2-5	TRBV7-6	TRBD1	.	TGTGCCAGCAGCTTTGGCAGGGGGACCCAAGAGACCCAGTACTTC	CASSFGRGTQETQYF
TRBJ2-5	TRBV30	.	.	TGTGCCTGGGAGCCCACCCCCGGGGACCAGTACTTC	CAWEPTPGDQYF
TRBJ2-7	TRBV29-1	.	.	TGCAGCGTGGGGACGGGGACCTACGAGCAGTACTTC	CSVGTGTYEQYF
TRBJ1-4	TRBV5-1	.	.	TGCGCCAGCAGCTTGGTGGTAAATGAAAAACTGTTTTTT	CASSLVVNEKLFF
TRBJ1-1	TRBV12-3/TRBV12-4	.	.	TGTGCCAGCAGTTCAGGACGGACTTCGGGAGCTTTCTTT	CASSSGRTSGAFF
TRBJ1-2	TRBV30	.	few	TGTGCCTGGAGTAAGGACGGAGTGAGCGGCTACACCTTC	CAWSKDGVSGYTF
TRBJ1-6	TRBV5-1	.	.	TGCGCCAGCAGCTTGGGACTCCGGGGCCGCAATAATTCACCCCTCCACTTT	CASSLGLRGRNNSPLHF
TRBJ1-3	TRBV5-1	.	.	TGCGCCAGCAGCCCATACGCTGGAAACACCATATATTTT	CASSPYAGNTIYF
TRBJ2-5	TRBV5-6	TRBD2	.	TGTGCCAGCAGCTTGCTCAGGGCGGGGGGAGAGACCCAGTACTTC	CASSLLRAGGETQYF
TRBJ2-1	TRBV11-2	TRBD1	.	TGTGCCAGCAGCCAGATTACCGGGACAGGGGTGAATGAGCAGTTCTTC	CASSQITGTGVNEQFF
TRBJ1-2	TRBV29-1	.	.	TGCAGGGAGTTGGCCGGGACGGTACTCTATGGCTACACCTTC	CRELAGTVLYGYTF
TRBJ1-2	TRBV19	TRBD1	.	TGTGCCAGTAGCCAGCGAAAGACAGGGTTTAATGGCTACACCTTC	CASSQRKTGFNGYTF
TRBJ1-5	TRBV18	.	.	TGTGCCAGCTCACCACGGTTGGATCAGCCCCAGCATTTT	CASSPRLDQPQHF
TRBJ2-2	TRBV6-1	.	.	TGTGCCAGCAGTGAATTATGGGGGACCGGCACCGGGGAGCTGTTTTTT	CASSELWGTGTGELFF
TRBJ1-5	TRBV19	TRBD1	.	TGTGCCAGTCGGGACAGGGGATACAATCAGCCCCAGCATTTT	CASRDRGYNQPQHF
TRBJ2-1	TRBV19	TRBD2	.	TGTGCCAGTACCCCCTTGGGTAGCGGGACTATTAATGAGCAGTTCTTC	CASTPLGSGTINEQFF
TRBJ2-3	TRBV5-5	.	.	TGTGCCAGCAGCTTGTATGCGGGACGACAGACAGCGAAAGATACGCAGTATTTT	CASSLYAGRQTAKDTQYF
TRBJ2-7	TRBV19	.	.	TGTGCCAGTAGGATCCGAGGGAAAGGGGGCTCCTACGAGCAGTACTTC	CASRIRGKGGSYEQYF
TRBJ2-5	TRBV5-1	.	.	TGCGCCAGCGTCCCCGCGTCGGGGAGCCAAGAGACCCAGTACTTC	CASVPASGSQETQYF
TRBJ2-7	TRBV13	TRBD1	few	TGTGCCAGCACCCTGGGACAGGGGTCCTACGAGCAGTACTTC	CASTLGQGSYEQYF
TRBJ1-5	TRBV18	TRBD1	.	TGTGCCAGCTCGCGCACAGGGGGCGCTTATAGCAATCAGCCCCAGCATTTT	CASSRTGGAYSNQPQHF
TRBJ2-2	TRBV7-8	TRBD2	.	TGTGCCAGCAGTCGGACTAGCGGGAGTAGCTGGGAGCTGTTTTTT	CASSRTSGSSWELFF
TRBJ2-5	TRBV5-8	TRBD1	.	TGTGCCAGCAGCTTTCAAGGGGGCAGTCTTCAAGAGACCCAGTACTTC	CASSFQGGSLQETQYF
TRBJ1-5	TRBV5-5	.	.	TGTGCCAGCAGCACCCGGGGGATCGGCAATCAGCCCCAGCATTTT	CASSTRGIGNQPQHF
TRBJ2-3	TRBV5-4	TRBD2	.	TGTGCCAGCAGCTTTCGGACTAGCGGGGGGGATACGCAGTATTTT	CASSFRTSGGDTQYF
TRBJ1-2	TRBV9	TRBD1	.	TGTGCCAGCAGCGCACAGGGGGCTTTGGGCTATGGCTACACCTTC	CASSAQGALGYGYTF
TRBJ2-3	TRBV2	.	.	TGTGCCAGCAGTCGGTCGTTCTACAGGGGGGGGTTAGATACGCAGTATTTT	CASSRSFYRGGLDTQYF
TRBJ2-2	TRBV30	.	.	TGTGCCTGGAGTGTGGGGGTAGCCGGGGAGCTGTTTTTT	CAWSVGVAGELFF
TRBJ1-2	TRBV5-1	.	.	TGCGCCAGCAGCTTGTCCAGTCCCTTCAATGGCTACACCTTC	CASSLSSPFNGYTF
TRBJ1-3	TRBV6-6	TRBD1	.	TGTGCCAGCCTACTACAGGGGGGTGGAAACACCATATATTTT	CASLLQGGGNTIYF
TRBJ1-4	TRBV7-9	.	few	TGTGCCAGCAGCATACTCGGAAGGGAAAAACTGTTTTTT	CASSILGREKLFF
TRBJ2-7	TRBV19	.	.	TGTGCCAGTAGTATAAGGGTTGGCTACGAGCAGTACTTC	CASSIRVGYEQYF
TRBJ2-7	TRBV29-1	.	few	TGCAGCGCCCGGACATTCTCCTACGAGCAGTACTTC	CSARTFSYEQYF
TRBJ1-2	TRBV4-2	.	.	TGTGCCAGCAGCCAACCGACAGAAGCTAACTATGGCTACACCTTC	CASSQPTEANYGYTF
TRBJ2-2	TRBV6-6	.	.	TGTGCCAGCTTTTGGGAAGTGAACACCGGGGAGCTGTTTTTT	CASFWEVNTGELFF
TRBJ2-3	TRBV4-2	.	few	TGTGCCAGCAGCCAAGAAAGGAGGGAGCCTTTTTCCGCAGATACGCAGTATTTT	CASSQERREPFSADTQYF
TRBJ2-1	TRBV7-9	.	.	TGTGCCAGCAGCCCCGAACTAGTTACCTACAATGAGCAGTTCTTC	CASSPELVTYNEQFF
TRBJ2-7	TRBV9	.	.	TGTGCCAGCAGCGTAGAGAGCGGCACGGAGCAGTACTTC	CASSVESGTEQYF
TRBJ1-5	TRBV7-2	.	.	TGTGCCAGCAGCTTGGACCCTAATCAGCCCCAGCATTTT	CASSLDPNQPQHF
TRBJ2-2	TRBV18	.	few	TGTGCCAGCTCACTGGACTCGAACACCGGGGAGCTGTTTTTT	CASSLDSNTGELFF
TRBJ1-1	TRBV19	.	.	TGTGCCAGTAGTCCGACAGCCATGAACACTGAAGCTTTCTTT	CASSPTAMNTEAFF
TRBJ2-2	TRBV5-1	.	.	TGCGCCAGCAGCTTCCTCTCAAACACCGGGGAGCTGTTTTTT	CASSFLSNTGELFF
TRBJ2-7	TRBV27	.	.	TGTGCCAGCAGCCTGGGCGGCTCTTACGAGCAGTACTTC	CASSLGGSYEQYF
TRBJ2-2	TRBV11-3	TRBD1	.	TGTGCCAGCAGCTACACAGGGGTGGGCGGGGAGCTGTTTTTT	CASSYTGVGGELFF